The 25 T cell receptor beta chains below were found in one sample sequenced in a study of response to subunit inactivated influenza vaccine. Via MiXCR, TCRdb re-called the RT-PCR reads, giving one row per CDR3 protein. The sample yields hundreds of thousands of distinct CDR3 sequences, about 18% seen once. Source: PBMCs from blood, taken around 5 days after vaccination. The source of these receptors is a man aged 50 to 60 who received an inactivated influenza vaccine.

The rearrangement links TRBV6-2 or TRBV6-3 to TRBJ1-1; no definite D call. In germline, CDR1 is MNHEY, CDR2 SVGEGT. Trimming left V 2 bases short and J 11 bases short, with 12 bases between. This CDR3 contains 12 residues. The CDR3 DNA sequence: TGTGCCAGCAGTTACGGGCTCGGGTTTGCTTTCTTT. Protein: CASSYGLGFAFF.

This clonotype was counted only a few times. V usage is TRBV10-3 and J usage is TRBJ2-7, with 8 bases aligning to TRBD2. CDR3 length: 16 residues. Germline V gene sequence: CDR1 ENHRY, CDR2 SYGVKD. Trimming cost V 3 bases and J 3 bases; bases outside gene matches: 10. Here the CDR3 DNA reads TGTGCCATCAGTGATCGTAGGACTAGCAGAAACTACGAGCAGTACTTC. It translates to CAISDRRTSRNYEQYF.

The V and J genes are TRBV13 and TRBJ1-2; tentative D call: TRBD1 (5 bases). The V gene's germline CDR1 is PRHDT and CDR2 FYEKMQ (reference sequence). This CDR3 region has 14 residues. Trimming cost V 4 bases and J 5 bases, with 14 bases left between them. The CDR3 loop is CASSSTETVYGYTF. The CDR3 coding sequence is TGTGCCAGCAGCTCGACAGAGACTGTTTATGGCTACACCTTC.

A few counts support this clonotype. This rearrangement joins TRBV12-3 or TRBV12-4 to TRBJ1-2; D call uncertain. The CDR3 contains 15 residues. V lost 0 bases, J lost 4 bases, and 12 bases lay in between. In DNA form, the CDR3 reads TGTGCCAGCAGTTTAGCGCTTGAGACGGTCTATGGCTACACCTTC. Its translation is CASSLALETVYGYTF.

The rearrangement joins TRBV7-8 to TRBJ2-7; possible D gene TRBD1, 6 bases. This CDR3 is built from 15 residues. The V end was cut by 5 bases, the J end by 0 bases, with 14 bases between. Germline V gene lookup returns CDR1 SGHVS and CDR2 FQNEAQ. DNA of the CDR3: TGTGCCAGCAGCCGACAGGCCGTGAGCTCCTACGAGCAGTACTTC. As protein: CASSRQAVSSYEQYF.

This clonotype turned up a few times. The chain recombines TRBV6-4 with TRBJ2-1, with D possibly being TRBD1 or TRBD2 (9 bases each). This CDR3 spans 22 amino acids. CDR1 and CDR2 (germline): MRHNA, SNTAGT. V lost 9 bases to trimming and J lost 5 bases, with 41 bases between them. Here the CDR3 DNA reads TGTGCCAGACGGGATGCCAGCAGTTCCCCGGGACAGGGACTAGCCGACGACAATGAGCAGTTCTTC. Its translation is CARRDASSSPGQGLADDNEQFF.

This clonotype was observed a handful of times. This chain uses TRBV20-1 with TRBJ2-2, with D possibly being TRBD2 (6 bases). This CDR3 contains 13 residues. Trimming cost V 3 bases and J 6 bases, with 11 bases left between them. Germline lookup yields CDR1 DFQATT and CDR2 SNEGSKA (reference sequence). CDR3 DNA sequence: TGCAGTGCTAGGGGACTGGAAGCCGGGGAGCTGTTTTTT. Amino acid sequence: CSARGLEAGELFF.

This clonotype was picked up one time. The genes are TRBV13 and TRBJ2-1, with D maybe TRBD2 (6 bases). The CDR3 is 16 amino acids. V gave up 7 bases and J gave up 1 base, with 17 bases separating them. Germline values: CDR1 PRHDT, CDR2 FYEKMQ (reference sequence). Here the CDR3 reads CASIRPGGMSYNEQFF. For the CDR3, the DNA is TGTGCCAGCATCCGGCCTGGCGGGATGTCCTACAATGAGCAGTTCTTC.

This clonotype turned up a few times. The chain links TRBV4-1 to TRBJ2-7; no firm D call. V was shortened by 1 base and J by 3 bases, with 10 bases between the two germline ends. The germline V gene encodes CDR1 MGHRA and CDR2 YSYEKL. The CDR3 spans 14 residues. The CDR3 loop is CASSQAENLYEQYF. CDR3 nucleotides: TGCGCCAGCAGCCAAGCGGAAAACCTCTACGAGCAGTACTTC.

This clonotype was counted once. The chain couples TRBV7-6 to TRBJ2-7; D may be TRBD1 (6 bases). V was pared by 3 bases and J by 3 bases, with 18 bases between. The CDR3 consists of 16 residues. Germline V CDR1 and CDR2: SGHVS, FNYEAQ. The CDR3 DNA is TGTGCCAGCAGCTTGGGGAGCAGGGTAGGGGGCTACGAGCAGTACTTC. Translation: CASSLGSRVGGYEQYF.

This clonotype was recorded at least ten times. This chain connects TRBV11-2 to TRBJ1-2; no definite D call. The CDR3 is 13 amino acids. Trimming left V 4 bases short and J 8 bases short, with 14 bases between. The germline gives CDR1 SGHAT, CDR2 FQNNGV. The CDR3 protein is CASSSDGNRGYTF. The CDR3 DNA follows: TGTGCCAGCAGCTCAGACGGGAATCGCGGCTACACCTTC.

This clonotype was recorded a few times. The chain couples TRBV4-2 to TRBJ2-1; the D is unclear. Germline V gives CDR1 LGHNA, CDR2 YNFKEQ. Trimming cost V 4 bases and J 10 bases, with 11 bases left between them. The CDR3 runs to 12 residues. The CDR3 nucleotides read TGTGCCAGCAGCCCAGGAGTGGGCGAGCAGTTCTTC. It encodes CASSPGVGEQFF.

V gene TRBV16 combines with J gene TRBJ1-2; TRBD1 is a possible D gene (5 bases). Trimming took 0 bases from V and 7 from J, leaving 21 bases between them. This CDR3 has 17 residues. CDR1 and CDR2 (germline): KGHSY, FQNENV. This CDR3 reads CASSQSRQGWYYSGYTF. The CDR3 nucleotides read TGTGCCAGCAGCCAATCAAGGCAGGGATGGTATTATTCTGGCTACACCTTC.

This clonotype appeared a few times. The chain recombines TRBV3-1 with TRBJ2-7, with 10 positions matching TRBD2. This CDR3 contains 16 residues. The V gene end was trimmed by 4 bases and the J gene end by 0 bases; junction bases not matched to a gene: 6. Germline CDR1 reads LGHDT; CDR2 reads YNNKEL (reference sequence). The CDR3 sequence: CASSPGLAEISYEQYF. The CDR3 DNA reads as TGTGCCAGCAGCCCAGGACTAGCGGAGATCTCCTACGAGCAGTACTTC.

The chain uses TRBV20-1 and TRBJ2-7; the D gene could be TRBD1 or TRBD2 (5 bases each). Germline-derived CDR1 and CDR2 are DFQATT and SNEGSKA (reference sequence). With 4 bases removed from V and 4 bases from J, the gap between germline ends came to 14 bases. The CDR3 is 13 residues long. CDR3 coding DNA: TGCAGTGCTACCGGGACGAAACGTTACGAGCAGTACTTC. As protein: CSATGTKRYEQYF.

This clonotype was detected only a few times. The gene calls are TRBV4-3 and TRBJ2-1; no reliable D call. Germline lookup yields CDR1 LGHNA and CDR2 YSLEER. Deletions cut 0 bases from V and 9 bases from J, with 15 bases between. This CDR3 has 15 residues. CDR3 in DNA: TGCGCCAGCAGCCAAGATGGACGGCTGCGCCGTGAGCAGTTCTTC. It specifies CASSQDGRLRREQFF.

The chain uses TRBV6-2 or TRBV6-3 and TRBJ1-2; unclear D gene. The germline gives CDR1 MNHEY, CDR2 SVGEGT. Trimming stripped 5 bases from V and 8 bases from J, with 18 bases between. The CDR3 length is 14 residues. The CDR3 bases are TGTGCCAGCAGTCCCGACTGGGGATCAGGAGGCTACACCTTC. Translation gives CASSPDWGSGGYTF.

The chain employs TRBV20-1 and TRBJ2-7, with no clear D. Germline V gene lookup returns CDR1 DFQATT and CDR2 SNEGSKA (reference sequence). Trimming removed 0 bases from V and 0 bases from J, with 9 bases in between. There are 14 residues in the CDR3. CDR3 nucleotide sequence: TGCAGTGCTAGAGATTGGCCGCGCTCCTACGAGCAGTACTTC. Amino acid sequence: CSARDWPRSYEQYF.

The V gene is TRBV5-1, the J gene TRBJ2-3; D may match TRBD1 or TRBD2 (5 bases each). Trimming took 4 bases from V and 2 from J, leaving 14 bases between them. Germline loops: CDR1 SGHRS, CDR2 YFSETQ. The CDR3 is 15 amino acids. CDR3 region: CASSPGPLFTDTQYF. Written as DNA, the CDR3 is TGCGCCAGCAGCCCGGGACCGCTTTTCACAGATACGCAGTATTTT. The full variable domain, completed using reference TRBV5-1 and TRBJ2-3, is KAGVTQTPRYLIKTRGQQVTLSCSPISGHRSVSWYQQTPGQGLQFLFEYFSETQRNKGNFPGRFSGRQFSNSRSEMNVSTLELGDSALYLCASSPGPLFTDTQYFGPGTRLTVL.

V usage is TRBV25-1 and J usage is TRBJ1-4; perhaps TRBD1 as D (5 bases). This CDR3 comprises 15 residues. The germline gives CDR1 MGHDK, CDR2 SYGVNS. Trimming removed 7 bases from V and 5 bases from J, with 17 bases in between. CDR3 sequence reads: CASTWMQGGNEKLFF. The DNA of the CDR3 is TGTGCCAGCACCTGGATGCAGGGTGGAAATGAAAAACTGTTTTTT.

The V gene is TRBV4-3, the J gene TRBJ2-1; TRBD2 is a possible D gene (5 bases). Trimming removed 0 bases at V and 0 bases at J, with 12 bases between. In germline, CDR1 is LGHNA, CDR2 YSLEER. The CDR3 extends over 17 amino acids. The CDR3 sequence is CASSQDRRISSYNEQFF. The CDR3 bases are TGCGCCAGCAGCCAAGATCGGAGGATTAGCTCCTACAATGAGCAGTTCTTC.

The rearrangement links TRBV5-1 to TRBJ1-6, with 9 bases identical to TRBD1. Germline CDR1 SGHRS, CDR2 YFSETQ. Unmatched junction bases numbered 5, after V lost 0 bases and J lost 10 bases. CDR3 length: 15 amino acids. The CDR3 region is CASSLAGTGRSPLHF. The DNA for the CDR3 is TGCGCCAGCAGCTTGGCCGGGACAGGGAGGTCACCCCTCCACTTT.

CDR3 bases: TGTGCCAGCAGCTTAGCTGTACTACGGGAGGGCCTTAATGAGCAGTTCTTC. Translated: CASSLAVLREGLNEQFF. The V call is TRBV7-2, the J call TRBJ2-1; TRBD2 agrees at 8 bases. The CDR3 extends over 17 amino acids. CDR1 SGHTA and CDR2 FQGNSA come from the germline V gene. The ends lost 0 bases at V and 7 bases at J; junction bases unmatched: 11.

At least ten counts were recorded for this clonotype. The V and J genes are TRBV12-3 or TRBV12-4 and TRBJ1-5; TRBD1 is a possible D gene (5 bases). The CDR3 is 17 residues long. Trimming removed 0 bases from V and 0 bases from J, with 12 bases in between. This CDR3 reads CASSLAMTAYSNQPQHF. CDR3 in DNA: TGTGCCAGCAGTTTAGCGATGACAGCTTATAGCAATCAGCCCCAGCATTTT.

This chain links TRBV20-1 with TRBJ2-1; D remains ambiguous. Trimming stripped 0 bases from V and 4 bases from J, with 7 bases between. Per germline, CDR1 DFQATT and CDR2 SNEGSKA (reference sequence). The CDR3 runs 13 residues. CDR3 sequence reads: CSARDPRYNEQFF. The CDR3 region has the DNA TGCAGTGCTAGAGATCCCAGGTACAATGAGCAGTTCTTC.